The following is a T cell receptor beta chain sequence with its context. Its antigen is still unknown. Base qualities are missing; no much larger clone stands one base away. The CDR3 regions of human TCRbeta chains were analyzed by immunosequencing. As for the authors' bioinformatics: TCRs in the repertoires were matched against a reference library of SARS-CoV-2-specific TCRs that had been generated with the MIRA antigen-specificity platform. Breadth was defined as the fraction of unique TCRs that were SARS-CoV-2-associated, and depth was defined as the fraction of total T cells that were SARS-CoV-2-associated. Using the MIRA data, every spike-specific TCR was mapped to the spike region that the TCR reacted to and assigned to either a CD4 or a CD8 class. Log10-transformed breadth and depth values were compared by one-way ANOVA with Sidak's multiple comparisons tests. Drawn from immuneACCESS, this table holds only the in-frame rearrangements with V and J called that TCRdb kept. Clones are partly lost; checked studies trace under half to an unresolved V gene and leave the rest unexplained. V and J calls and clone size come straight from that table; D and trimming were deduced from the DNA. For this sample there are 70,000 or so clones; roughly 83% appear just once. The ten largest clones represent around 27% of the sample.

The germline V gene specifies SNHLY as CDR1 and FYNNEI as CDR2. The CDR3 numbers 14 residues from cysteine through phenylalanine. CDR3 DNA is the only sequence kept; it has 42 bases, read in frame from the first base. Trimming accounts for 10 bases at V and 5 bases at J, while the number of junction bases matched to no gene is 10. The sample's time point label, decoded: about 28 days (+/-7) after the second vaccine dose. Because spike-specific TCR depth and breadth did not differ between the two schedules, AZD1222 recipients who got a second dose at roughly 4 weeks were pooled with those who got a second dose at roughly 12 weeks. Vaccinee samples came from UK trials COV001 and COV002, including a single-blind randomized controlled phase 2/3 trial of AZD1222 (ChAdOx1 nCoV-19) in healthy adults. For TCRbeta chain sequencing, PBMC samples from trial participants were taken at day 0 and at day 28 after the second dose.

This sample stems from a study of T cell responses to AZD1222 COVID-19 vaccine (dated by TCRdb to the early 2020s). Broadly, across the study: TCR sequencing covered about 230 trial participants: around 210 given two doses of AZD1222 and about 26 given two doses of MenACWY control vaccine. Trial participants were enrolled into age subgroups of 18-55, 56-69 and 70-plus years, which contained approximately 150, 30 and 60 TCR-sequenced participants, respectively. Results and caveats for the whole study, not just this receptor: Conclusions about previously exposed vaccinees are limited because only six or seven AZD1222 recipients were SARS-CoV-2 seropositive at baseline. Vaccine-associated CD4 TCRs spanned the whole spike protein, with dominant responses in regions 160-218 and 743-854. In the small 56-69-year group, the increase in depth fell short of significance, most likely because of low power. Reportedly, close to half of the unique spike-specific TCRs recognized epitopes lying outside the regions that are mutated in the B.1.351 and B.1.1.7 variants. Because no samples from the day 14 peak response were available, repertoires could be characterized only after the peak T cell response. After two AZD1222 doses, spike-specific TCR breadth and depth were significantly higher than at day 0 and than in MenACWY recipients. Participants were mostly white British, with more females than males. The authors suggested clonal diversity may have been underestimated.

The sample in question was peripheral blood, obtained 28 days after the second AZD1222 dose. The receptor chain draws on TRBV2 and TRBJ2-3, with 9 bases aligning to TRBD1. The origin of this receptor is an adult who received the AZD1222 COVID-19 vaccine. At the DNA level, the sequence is TGTGCCACCGAGGGGGACAGGGTATTAGATACGCAGTATTTT. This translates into CATEGDRVLDTQYF.